These 25 T cell receptor beta chains originate from one sample sequenced in a study of blood T cell repertoires in COVID-19. Profiled with immunoSEQ multiplex PCR; TCRdb holds only in-frame clones, not every one. The sample has approximately 76,000 clones, over 65% seen once. Sequenced material: peripheral blood. The receptors shown here come from a woman between 70 and 85 years old with acute or convalescent COVID-19.

This chain links TRBV19 with TRBJ2-5; TRBD2 might be the D (5 bases). Trimming took off 6 bases at V and 2 bases at J, with 7 bases between the two ends. From germline, CDR1 is LNHDA and CDR2 SQIVND (reference sequence). The CDR3 totals 12 residues. CDR3 sequence: CASRDFQETQYF. Written as DNA, the CDR3 is TGTGCCAGTAGGGACTTTCAAGAGACCCAGTACTTC.

The chain is built from TRBV19 and TRBJ2-1; TRBD2 aligns across 9 bases. CDR3 size: 16 residues. Germline V gene sequence: CDR1 LNHDA, CDR2 SQIVND (reference sequence). With V trimmed by 1 base and J by 7 bases, 8 bases remained unmatched. The CDR3 DNA reads as TGTGCCAGTAGTATAGGAGGCGGGAGGGCCTGGAATGAGCAGTTCTTC. Protein sequence: CASSIGGGRAWNEQFF.

The V and J genes are TRBV6-5 and TRBJ2-3; TRBD1 agrees at 7 bases. Germline CDR1 and CDR2: MNHEY and SVGAGI. This CDR3 is built from 15 residues. The junction had 9 bases not matched to a gene; V was cut back by 6 bases and J by 3 bases. The DNA for the CDR3 is TGTGCCAGCAGAATAGGGGGCGCGTGGACAGATACGCAGTATTTT. Amino acids: CASRIGGAWTDTQYF.

The chain uses TRBV19 and TRBJ2-1, with a weak D call TRBD2 (6 bases). CDR3 length equals 13 residues. The germline V gene has CDR1 LNHDA and CDR2 SQIVND (reference sequence). V shed 1 base and J shed 8 bases, with 9 bases lying between them. The CDR3 region has the DNA TGTGCCAGTAGTATAGGGAGGGGTGATGAGCAGTTCTTC. This translates into CASSIGRGDEQFF.

This clone was observed a single time. CDR3 sequence (DNA): TGTGCCAGCAGTCTGTCCGTGGGAGACAAGGCCAAAAACATTCAGTACTTC. Protein product: CASSLSVGDKAKNIQYF. The genes are TRBV27 and TRBJ2-4; the D gene is possibly TRBD2 (5 bases). The CDR3 is 17 residues long. Germline loops: CDR1 MNHEY, CDR2 SMNVEV (reference sequence). V lost 5 bases to trimming and J lost 1 base, with 18 bases between them.

This chain uses TRBV30 with TRBJ2-1; 12 bases align to TRBD2. V dropped 2 bases and J dropped 5; count of bases not matched to a gene: 4. The CDR3 extends over 15 amino acids. Germline assignment: CDR1 GTSNPN and CDR2 SVGIG (reference sequence). The CDR3 reads CAWSRLAGDHNEQFF. The CDR3 DNA reads TGTGCCTGGAGTCGACTAGCGGGAGACCACAATGAGCAGTTCTTC.

In its sample, this clone was seen a few times. The chain is built from TRBV9 and TRBJ1-1; D is ambiguous. V was trimmed by 4 bases and J by 2 bases, leaving 18 bases between them. Germline V gives CDR1 SGDLS, CDR2 YYNGEE. This CDR3 contains 16 residues. In DNA, the CDR3 is TGTGCCAGCAGCTTCGGATCAGCGTCAATTAACACTGAAGCTTTCTTT. Its translation is CASSFGSASINTEAFF.

The gene calls are TRBV4-1 and TRBJ2-7, with TRBD2 as a possible D gene (7 bases). The CDR3 is made up of 14 amino acids. CDR1 and CDR2 (germline): MGHRA, YSYEKL. Trimming left V 4 bases short and J 0 bases short, with 10 bases between. In DNA form, the CDR3 reads TGCGCCAGCAGCCCTCGGGGGGCCTCCTACGAGCAGTACTTC. Amino acids: CASSPRGASYEQYF.

Turning to this clone: Other DNA sequences in the sample encode the same CDR3. This CDR3 reads CASSLNSGTSTEAFF. CDR3 DNA: TGCGCCAGCAGCTTGAATTCCGGGACAAGCACTGAAGCTTTCTTT. This sequence joins TRBV5-1 and TRBJ1-1, with a weak D call TRBD1 (6 bases). Germline CDR1 and CDR2: SGHRS and YFSETQ. The CDR3 extends over 15 amino acids. V shed 1 base and J shed 4 bases, with 14 bases lying between them.

The J gene is TRBJ1-1, the V gene TRBV14; D unresolved. Per the germline V gene, CDR1 is SGHDN and CDR2 is FVKESK. The length of the CDR3 is 14 residues. V lost 2 bases and J lost 7, with 14 bases in between. CDR3 region: CASSQPGKRNEAFF. The CDR3 DNA reads TGTGCCAGCAGCCAACCCGGGAAAAGAAATGAAGCTTTCTTT.

DNA for the CDR3: TGTGCCAGCAGCTTAGAGGGGGTCTCTAACTATGGCTACACCTTC. It encodes CASSLEGVSNYGYTF. V and J are TRBV7-9 and TRBJ1-2; tentative D call: TRBD1 (6 bases). The CDR3 covers 15 residues. Germline-derived CDR1 and CDR2 are SEHNR and FQNEAQ (reference sequence). V was shortened by 1 base and J by 0 bases, with 9 bases between the two germline ends.

The chain joins TRBV2 to TRBJ1-5; D call uncertain. Germline V gene lookup returns CDR1 SNHLY and CDR2 FYNNEI. This CDR3 spans 12 amino acids. Deletions cut 7 bases from V and 9 bases from J, with 13 bases between. CDR3 residues: CASKSLLRPQHF. DNA for the CDR3: TGTGCCAGCAAATCGCTGCTGCGGCCCCAGCATTTT.

The V gene is TRBV5-8, the J gene TRBJ2-7; 10 bases fit TRBD1. Germline CDR1 is SGHTS and CDR2 is YDEGEE. CDR3 length: 14 residues. Losses at the gene ends were 6 bases for V and 4 bases for J; bases not matched to a gene: 7. CDR3 in amino acids: CASIRDRGMYEQYF. CDR3 in DNA: TGTGCCAGCATCCGGGACAGGGGTATGTACGAGCAGTACTTC.

CDR3 sequence (DNA): TGTGCCAGCAGTTTACAGGGGGGTAAGAATTCACCCCTCCACTTT. This encodes CASSLQGGKNSPLHF. The V call is TRBV28, the J call TRBJ1-6; 7 bases map to TRBD1. The V gene's germline CDR1 is MDHEN and CDR2 SYDVKM. V was pared by 2 bases and J by 7 bases, with 5 bases of the junction left unmatched. CDR3 length: 15 residues.

This clone appeared a single time. The rearrangement uses TRBV5-5 and TRBJ2-1, with 8 bases aligning to TRBD1. Germline V gives CDR1 SGHKS, CDR2 YYEKEE (reference sequence). The junction had 19 bases not matched to a gene; V was cut back by 4 bases and J by 7 bases. The length of the CDR3 is 18 residues. As DNA, the CDR3 is TGTGCCAGCAGCAAACTGATGTCGGACAGGGTTGTAGGAAATGAGCAGTTCTTC. Encoded protein: CASSKLMSDRVVGNEQFF.

This clone showed up just once. V and J are TRBV3-1 (or the pseudogene TRBV3-2) and TRBJ2-1; D not resolved. CDR1 LGHDT and CDR2 YNNKEL come from the germline V gene (reference sequence). This CDR3 is built from 15 residues. V was trimmed by 0 bases and J by 5 bases, leaving 11 bases between them. The CDR3 reads CASSQDYLYDNEQFF. The DNA of the CDR3 is TGTGCCAGCAGCCAAGACTACCTCTATGACAATGAGCAGTTCTTC.

The count of this clone is one. The chain joins TRBV19 to TRBJ1-5; 8 nucleotides match TRBD1. CDR1 is LNHDA, CDR2 SQIVND, per germline (reference sequence). This CDR3 spans 14 amino acids. Trimming took 10 bases from V and 3 from J; bases not matched to a gene: 8. The CDR3 here is CATSTGVFNQPQHF. For the CDR3, the DNA is TGTGCCACCTCGACAGGGGTATTCAATCAGCCCCAGCATTTT.

The chain carries TRBV6-5 and TRBJ2-7; 9 positions match TRBD1. With 4 bases clipped from V and 4 bases from J, the junction kept 5 bases outside the gene matches. CDR1 MNHEY and CDR2 SVGAGI come from the germline V gene. The CDR3 contains 14 residues. The CDR3 DNA is TGTGCCAGCAGTTCGGGACAGGGTAGGTACGAGCAGTACTTC. Its translation is CASSSGQGRYEQYF.

The chain uses TRBV7-9 and TRBJ1-1; TRBD1 matches 9 bases. V shed 3 bases, J shed 2 bases, and the junction held 7 bases outside the gene matches. The CDR3 is 16 residues long. CDR1 is SEHNR and CDR2 is FQNEAQ in the germline V gene (reference sequence). CDR3 coding DNA: TGTGCCAGCAGCTTCTGGCGGGGACAGGGAAACACTGAAGCTTTCTTT. Its translation is CASSFWRGQGNTEAFF.

This rearrangement joins TRBV25-1 to TRBJ1-3; tentative D call: TRBD1 (5 bases). This CDR3 has 16 residues. Trimming removed 10 bases from V and 1 base from J, with 20 bases in between. Germline-derived CDR1 and CDR2 are MGHDK and SYGVNS. DNA for the CDR3: TGTGCCACCTCGACCAAGGGGAGGGGATCTGGAAACACCATATATTTT. Its protein is CATSTKGRGSGNTIYF.

The rearrangement links TRBV7-8 to TRBJ2-1; 9 bases match TRBD2. The V gene end was trimmed by 5 bases and the J gene end by 7 bases; junction bases not matched to a gene: 12. The CDR3 is 16 residues long. Germline V gene data show CDR1 as SGHVS and CDR2 as FQNEAQ. Written as DNA, the CDR3 is TGTGCCAGCAGCACAAGGGCTAGCGGGAATTTGAATGAGCAGTTCTTC. This codes for CASSTRASGNLNEQFF.

This rearrangement joins TRBV9 to TRBJ2-1, with 9 nucleotides matching TRBD2. Germline V lookup: CDR1 SGDLS, CDR2 YYNGEE. V dropped 0 bases and J dropped 3; count of bases not matched to a gene: 1. The CDR3 has 15 amino acids. The DNA for the CDR3 is TGTGCCAGCAGCGTAGGTAGCGGGAGCTACAATGAGCAGTTCTTC. Its translation: CASSVGSGSYNEQFF.

The CDR3 nucleotides read TGTGCCAGCAATAAGGGGACAGGGGCCCCCTATTTT. Amino acid sequence: CASNKGTGAPYF. The gene calls are TRBV12-3 or TRBV12-4 and TRBJ1-3, with 10 nucleotides matching TRBD1. The CDR3 length is 12 residues. The J segment lost 16 bases and the V segment lost 7 bases, leaving 10 bases of the junction unmatched.

The chain employs TRBV24-1 and TRBJ2-3; 9 bases align to TRBD1. The CDR3 totals 17 residues. The germline V gene has CDR1 KGHDR and CDR2 SFDVKD. V shed 0 bases, J shed 2 bases, and the junction held 5 bases outside the gene matches. CDR3 sequence: CATSDLRTGAHTDTQYF. CDR3 sequence (DNA): TGTGCCACCAGTGATTTGAGGACAGGGGCACACACAGATACGCAGTATTTT.

J is TRBJ2-7 and V is TRBV27, with D possibly matching TRBD2 (6 bases). The CDR3 sequence is 14 residues long. Trimming left V 5 bases short and J 0 bases short, with 11 bases between. Germline loops: CDR1 MNHEY, CDR2 SMNVEV (reference sequence). In nucleotides, the CDR3 is TGTGCCAGCAGTCGCTTAGCGGTCTCCTACGAGCAGTACTTC. Translation gives CASSRLAVSYEQYF.